Listed below are T cell receptor beta chains from one sample, sequenced in a study of T cells in Graves' hyperthyroidism and ophthalmopathy. One entry per CDR3 protein results from TCRdb running MiXCR on the multiplex PCR reads. Altogether approximately 330,000 distinct CDR3 sequences are present, approximately 22% being singletons, with the ten largest covering 50% to 65%. Sequencing input: blood. The receptors were gathered from a woman aged 50 to 65 with Graves' hyperthyroidism. Each CDR3 is given with its conserved first and last residue. The D gene is left open where the match is weak. Rows give clone size only sometimes, using once, few, many, or a class for an expanded clone.

clone_size	v_call	d_call	j_call	cdr3_nt	cdr3_aa
NA	TRBV27	NA	TRBJ2-2	TGTGCCAGCAGTTATAATGCGGGCGGGGAGCTGTTTTTT	CASSYNAGGELFF
many	TRBV18	NA	TRBJ2-5	TGTGCCAGCTCACCACGCGGCGGGGAGACCCAGTACTTC	CASSPRGGETQYF
many	TRBV30	NA	TRBJ1-2	TGTGCCTGGAGTACCCAACAGGGATTGAATGGCTACACCTTC	CAWSTQQGLNGYTF
many	TRBV11-3	TRBD2	TRBJ2-5	TGTGCCAGCAGCTTATACAGCGGGACTCAAGAGACCCAGTACTTC	CASSLYSGTQETQYF
many	TRBV24-1	NA	TRBJ2-3	TGTGCCACCAGTGCAATTCCCTCCCGGACGTCAGATACGCAGTATTTT	CATSAIPSRTSDTQYF
many	TRBV11-2	NA	TRBJ2-7	TGTGCCAGCAGCATTAATAGGGGGGGACGCGGGGGCTACGAGCAGTACTTC	CASSINRGGRGGYEQYF
once	TRBV20-1	NA	TRBJ2-7	TGCAGTGCCCTACAGGGATTCGAGCAGTACTTC	CSALQGFEQYF
NA	TRBV20-1	TRBD2	TRBJ2-5	TGCAGTGCTAGCGGGGGGGAGGGGGGGGAGACCCAGTACTTC	CSASGGEGGETQYF
few	TRBV19	NA	TRBJ2-7	TGTGCCAGTAGTATTAGCGGGACAGGGAGGTACGAGCAGTACTTC	CASSISGTGRYEQYF
many	TRBV6-1	TRBD1	TRBJ2-7	TGTGCCAGCAGCCGGGTCGGACAGGGGGACTACGAGCAGTACTTC	CASSRVGQGDYEQYF
NA	TRBV5-1	NA	TRBJ2-1	TGCGCCAGCAGCGTTAGTAGGTCCTACAATGAGCAGTTCTTC	CASSVSRSYNEQFF
many	TRBV10-3	NA	TRBJ2-1	TGTGCCATCAGTGGTTCGGGCAATGAGCAGTTCTTC	CAISGSGNEQFF
NA	TRBV20-1	NA	TRBJ1-5	TGCAGTGCGCCAAGATCCGGGACGGAACGTTATAGCAATCAGCCCCAGCATTTT	CSAPRSGTERYSNQPQHF
many	TRBV7-7	NA	TRBJ1-5	TGTGCTAGCAGCCCTGCTCCGGGACTGATTCTGGTTGCGCGGCCCTCCGGCAGCAATCAGCCCCAGCATTTT	CASSPAPGLILVARPSGSNQPQHF
few	TRBV12-3/TRBV12-4	NA	TRBJ1-3	TGTGCCAGCAGTTTTAACACCATATATTTT	CASSFNTIYF
NA	TRBV19	TRBD1	TRBJ2-1	TGTGCCAGTAGTGATCCGGCCGCAGGGGGCAACGAGCAGTTCTTC	CASSDPAAGGNEQFF
few	TRBV6-1	NA	TRBJ2-5	TGTGCCAGCCATCCGGGCCACGCGAAAGAGACCCAGTACTTC	CASHPGHAKETQYF
many	TRBV20-1	NA	TRBJ2-3	TGCAGTGCTAGAAGGTCAGATACGCAGTATTTT	CSARRSDTQYF
many	TRBV12-3/TRBV12-4	NA	TRBJ1-2	TGTGCCACCAGTAGGGGGGTTTATGGCTACACCTTC	CATSRGVYGYTF
many	TRBV5-1	NA	TRBJ2-3	TGCGCCAGCAGCTCTGGCCATTCCACAGATACGCAGTATTTT	CASSSGHSTDTQYF
many	TRBV3-1	TRBD2	TRBJ2-1	TGTGCCAGCAGCCAAGGACTAGCGGGAGGCGAGCAGTTCTTC	CASSQGLAGGEQFF
NA	TRBV14	TRBD1	TRBJ1-2	TGTGCCAGCAGCAAGGACAGGGCTAACTATGGCTACACCTTC	CASSKDRANYGYTF
many	TRBV2	NA	TRBJ2-1	TGTGCCAGCAGGGAGCGGGCACAGCCCTACAATGAGCAGTTCTTC	CASRERAQPYNEQFF
NA	TRBV5-4	TRBD1	TRBJ1-2	TGTGCCAGCAGCTGGAGGACAGGGGAAGGCTATGGCTACACCTTC	CASSWRTGEGYGYTF
NA	TRBV29-1	NA	TRBJ1-1	TGCAACTCCGGGACAGAAGCTTTCTTT	CNSGTEAFF
NA	TRBV11-2	NA	TRBJ1-3	TGTGCCAGCAGCTTCTCAGATTACACTGGAAACACCATATATTTT	CASSFSDYTGNTIYF
NA	TRBV19	TRBD1	TRBJ2-5	TGTGCCAGTAGTATAGGGGCAGGGGGCAGAGAGACCCAGTACTTC	CASSIGAGGRETQYF
NA	TRBV4-1	NA	TRBJ1-1	TGCGCCAGCAGCCAAGTTGGTATGGGGGTGTCTGAAGCTTTCTTT	CASSQVGMGVSEAFF
NA	TRBV5-1	NA	TRBJ2-3	TGCGCCAGCTTACCAGGGGGGTCGACAGATACGCAGTATTTT	CASLPGGSTDTQYF
many	TRBV28	TRBD1	TRBJ2-7	TGTGCCAGCCATCCCGGGACAGGGTTCTACGAGCAGTACTTC	CASHPGTGFYEQYF
many	TRBV6-5	NA	TRBJ1-2	TGTGCCAGCAGTTACGGGTTTAACTATGGCTACACCTTC	CASSYGFNYGYTF
NA	TRBV12-3/TRBV12-4	TRBD2	TRBJ2-7	TGTGCCAGCAGTTTAAGAGCGGGAGACTTCGAGCGGTACTTC	CASSLRAGDFERYF
NA	TRBV28	NA	TRBJ2-7	TGTGCCAGCAGTGCGTTACGGGGGTATTCCTACGAGCAGTACTTC	CASSALRGYSYEQYF
NA	TRBV20-1	NA	TRBJ1-6	TGCAGTGCTAGAGATAGCAGTAATAATTCACCCCTCCACTTT	CSARDSSNNSPLHF
many	TRBV28	TRBD2	TRBJ2-1	TGTGCCAGCAGTTTCGCGACTAGCGGGACCCCACCGGGCAATGAGCAGTTCTTC	CASSFATSGTPPGNEQFF
NA	TRBV5-5	TRBD2	TRBJ2-2	TGTGCCAGCAGCTTAACTAGCGGGAGCACCGGGGAGCTGTTTTTT	CASSLTSGSTGELFF
NA	TRBV6-1	TRBD2	TRBJ2-1	TGTGCCAGCAGCCCAGCGGGAGTGTCCTACAATGAGCAGTTCTTC	CASSPAGVSYNEQFF
NA	TRBV28	NA	TRBJ2-1	TGTGCCAGCAGTACGCGTCAGGGAACGAAGGAGCAGTTCTTC	CASSTRQGTKEQFF
NA	TRBV2	NA	TRBJ2-2	TGTGCCAGCAGGAGTGGGGGAAACACCGGGGAGCTGTTTTTT	CASRSGGNTGELFF
few	TRBV5-1	NA	TRBJ1-2	TGCGCCAGCAGCCTGGACAGTCACTATGGCTACACCTTC	CASSLDSHYGYTF
NA	TRBV29-1	TRBD1	TRBJ1-2	TGCAGCGTTGGAGCAGGGGGATATGGCTACACCTTC	CSVGAGGYGYTF
many	TRBV5-1	TRBD1	TRBJ2-3	TGCGCCAGCAGCCAGTCAGGGGGCAGGACAGATACGCAGTATTTT	CASSQSGGRTDTQYF